One and the same sample provided the 28 T cell receptor beta chains below, sequenced in a study of T cells in Graves' hyperthyroidism and ophthalmopathy. TCR beta CDR3 regions were amplified from RNA. RT-PCR in the first round (using the HTBI primer set) targeted the TCR CDR3. TCRdb redid the calling of the multiplex PCR reads with MiXCR, one entry per CDR3 protein. Among 480,000 or so distinct CDR3 sequences listed, over 45% were seen once. Sequencing was carried out using peripheral blood or thyroid tissue (not recorded which). These receptors were collected from an adult woman with Graves' disease, either hyperthyroidism or ophthalmopathy (not recorded which).

V gene TRBV7-2 combines with J gene TRBJ2-6; D ambiguous. The CDR3 runs to 14 residues. Trimming shortened V by 5 bases and J by 2 bases, and 7 bases separated the two germline ends. CDR1 is SGHTA and CDR2 is FQGNSA in the germline V gene. Here the CDR3 reads CASSIQTGANVLTF. The DNA of the CDR3 is TGTGCCAGCAGCATCCAGACTGGGGCCAACGTCCTGACTTTC.

This chain uses TRBV18 with TRBJ2-7, with D unresolved. Trimming removed 1 base from V and 5 bases from J, with 3 bases in between. This CDR3 spans 11 amino acids. Germline assignment: CDR1 KGHSH and CDR2 LQKENI. CDR3: CASSPQNEQYF. Written as DNA, the CDR3 is TGTGCCAGCTCACCACAAAACGAGCAGTACTTC.

This clonotype was seen only a few times. The genes are TRBV10-3 and TRBJ1-2; 7 nucleotides agree with TRBD1. Germline V gene data show CDR1 as ENHRY and CDR2 as SYGVKD. The V segment lost 6 bases and the J segment 12 bases; nucleotides outside the gene matches: 10. The CDR3 sequence is 12 residues long. The DNA for the CDR3 is TGTGCCATCAGGTCGGACAGGAGAGGAAACACCTTC. This encodes CAIRSDRRGNTF.

This clonotype was picked up a small number of times. The rearrangement links TRBV12-3 or TRBV12-4 to TRBJ2-7; tentatively, D is TRBD1 or TRBD2 (5 bases each). The CDR3 has 19 residues. The ends were cut back, 5 bases at V and 6 bases at J, with 32 bases in the middle. CDR3: CASSPPLGRGAPLTFEQYF. CDR3 coding DNA: TGTGCCAGCAGTCCTCCCCTTGGCCGGGGCGCCCCCCTCACTTTCGAGCAGTACTTC.

Remarks on this clonotype: Germline is not matched at one junction end, which may reflect a read error. The chain couples TRBV6-5 to TRBJ2-5; 10 nucleotides agree with TRBD1. The end of the DNA is better explained by TRBJ2-7, so the J call may be wrong. CDR3 length: 16 residues. Germline CDR1 reads MNHEY; CDR2 reads SVGAGI. This CDR3 is CAISYPPGQGPYEQYF. The CDR3 region has the DNA TGTGCCATCAGTTACCCCCCGGGACAGGGGCCCTACGAGCAGTACTTC.

This chain connects TRBV7-6 to TRBJ1-2, with 7 bases fitting TRBD1. V was clipped by 1 base and J by 3 bases; unmatched bases: 5. Per germline, CDR1 SGHVS and CDR2 FNYEAQ. The CDR3 extends over 15 amino acids. The CDR3 reads CASSLGTGGHYGYTF. CDR3 coding DNA: TGTGCCAGCAGCTTAGGGACAGGAGGACACTATGGCTACACCTTC.

This clonotype was seen repeatedly, ten times or more. V gene TRBV9 combines with J gene TRBJ2-2; D is unclear. The germline V gene has CDR1 SGDLS and CDR2 YYNGEE. The length of the CDR3 is 14 residues. V shed 4 bases and J shed 0 bases, with 7 bases lying between them. The DNA of the CDR3 is TGTGCCAGCAGCCTCGTCCCGAACACCGGGGAGCTGTTTTTT. Its translation is CASSLVPNTGELFF.

In its sample, this clonotype was seen once. The chain combines TRBV19 with TRBJ1-1, with 7 nucleotides matching TRBD1. The V segment lost 5 bases and the J segment 1 base; nucleotides outside the gene matches: 13. Germline V gene lookup returns CDR1 LNHDA and CDR2 SQIVND (reference sequence). This CDR3 has 17 residues. CDR3 protein: CASSDFSLRQGNTEAFF. In nucleotides, the CDR3 is TGTGCCAGTAGTGATTTCTCCCTAAGACAGGGGAACACTGAAGCTTTCTTT. Filled out from reference TRBV19 and TRBJ1-1, the complete variable domain reads DGGITQSPKYLFRKEGQNVTLSCEQNLNHDAMYWYRQDPGQGLRLIYYSQIVNDFQKGDIAEGYSVSREKKESFPLTVTSAQKNPTAFYLCASSDFSLRQGNTEAFFGQGTRLTVV.

This clonotype has a count of ten or more. The chain recombines TRBV7-2 with TRBJ1-1, with 8 bases lining up with TRBD1. Germline-derived CDR1 and CDR2 are SGHTA and FQGNSA. The trim removed 5 bases at V and 0 bases at J, leaving 8 bases unmatched. This CDR3 spans 16 amino acids. DNA of the CDR3: TGTGCCAGCAGCGAGTTTGCAGGGGGCGTGAACACTGAAGCTTTCTTT. This encodes CASSEFAGGVNTEAFF.

This clonotype has a count of ten or more. The V and J genes are TRBV4-1 and TRBJ1-5; D uncertain. This CDR3 comprises 14 residues. V was trimmed by 6 bases and J by 5 bases, leaving 14 bases between them. The germline CDR1 and CDR2 sequences are MGHRA and YSYEKL. Here the CDR3 reads CASSWTGIYQPQHF. In nucleotides, the CDR3 is TGCGCCAGCAGTTGGACGGGGATATATCAGCCCCAGCATTTT.

The V and J genes are TRBV19 and TRBJ1-6; D unresolved. Germline-derived CDR1 and CDR2 are LNHDA and SQIVND (reference sequence). The CDR3 loop spans 13 amino acids. Trimming took 6 bases from V and 7 from J, leaving 10 bases between them. The CDR3 coding sequence is TGTGCCAGTAGCGGACTGTTAAATTCACCCCTCCACTTT. It yields the protein CASSGLLNSPLHF. The full variable domain, rest sourced from reference TRBV19 and TRBJ1-6, is DGGITQSPKYLFRKEGQNVTLSCEQNLNHDAMYWYRQDPGQGLRLIYYSQIVNDFQKGDIAEGYSVSREKKESFPLTVTSAQKNPTAFYLCASSGLLNSPLHFGNGTRLTVT.

This clonotype was counted at least ten times. The chain recombines TRBV11-2 with TRBJ2-6; no clear D gene. CDR3 length: 15 residues. The V end lost 2 bases, the J end lost 0 bases, and 5 bases lay between the germline ends. Germline loops: CDR1 SGHAT, CDR2 FQNNGV. Here the CDR3 reads CASSLFSSGANVLTF. CDR3 DNA sequence: TGTGCCAGCAGCTTATTCAGCTCTGGGGCCAACGTCCTGACTTTC.

This clonotype was counted at least ten times. J is TRBJ1-5 and V is TRBV20-1, with TRBD1 identical over 8 bases. The CDR3 extends over 17 amino acids. The germline V gene encodes CDR1 DFQATT and CDR2 SNEGSKA (reference sequence). With V trimmed by 2 bases and J by 2 bases, 11 bases remained unmatched. CDR3 nucleotides: TGCAGTGCTAGACCGGGGACAGGATCCTTTCGCAATCAGCCCCAGCATTTT. This sequence encodes CSARPGTGSFRNQPQHF.

The chain joins TRBV29-1 to TRBJ1-2, with TRBD1 matching over 8 bases. V shed 3 bases and J 4 bases; nucleotides not matched to a gene: 10. The length of the CDR3 is 15 residues. Germline CDR1 reads SQVTM; CDR2 reads ANQGSEA. The CDR3 reads CSVDPMTGDFYGYTF. The CDR3 bases are TGCAGCGTTGACCCAATGACAGGGGATTTCTATGGCTACACCTTC.

V is TRBV7-9 and J is TRBJ2-5; 13 nucleotides agree with TRBD2. The CDR3 has 15 amino acids. Germline V gives CDR1 SEHNR, CDR2 FQNEAQ (reference sequence). Trimming took 6 bases from V and 4 from J; bases not matched to a gene: 5. CDR3 residues: CASRRTSGRRETQYF. As DNA, the CDR3 is TGTGCCAGCAGGCGGACTAGCGGGAGAAGAGAGACCCAGTACTTC.

The chain carries TRBV7-8 and TRBJ2-5, with TRBD1 matching over 8 bases. Trimming cost V 1 base and J 1 base; bases outside gene matches: 8. This CDR3 contains 17 residues. From germline, CDR1 is SGHVS and CDR2 FQNEAQ. CDR3 nucleotide sequence: TGTGCCAGCAGCTTAGGAAGGAGGGACAGGTCCCAAGAGACCCAGTACTTC. Amino acid sequence: CASSLGRRDRSQETQYF.

Points on this clonotype: No conserved phenylalanine or tryptophan is present at the end of the CDR3, so a read error is the likely explanation. The chain joins TRBV7-2 to TRBJ2-3, with D uncertain. CDR1 and CDR2 (germline): SGHTA, FQGNSA. Trimming took off 8 bases at V and 0 bases at J, with 9 bases between the two ends. This CDR3 is built from 13 residues. CDR3 in amino acids: CASARASTDTQYL. The CDR3 DNA reads as TGTGCCAGCGCAAGGGCGAGCACAGATACGCAGTATCTT.

The table lists this clonotype with a few counts. V and J are TRBV28 and TRBJ1-1, with D uncertain. Germline CDR1 is MDHEN and CDR2 is SYDVKM. The V end lost 4 bases, the J end lost 9 bases, and 12 bases lay between the germline ends. The CDR3 consists of 12 residues. The CDR3 loop reads CASSSKSSKAFF. As DNA, the CDR3 is TGTGCCAGCAGTTCTAAGAGTTCTAAAGCTTTCTTT.

This chain uses TRBV6-9 with TRBJ2-2; D is perhaps TRBD2 (6 bases). Trimming took off 8 bases at V and 5 bases at J, with 18 bases between the two ends. CDR1 is MNHGY and CDR2 is SVAAGI in the germline V gene. The CDR3 runs 15 residues. CDR3 sequence (DNA): TGTGCCAGCGACGGGAGCCTGGTGGGAACCGGGGAGCTGTTTTTT. This codes for CASDGSLVGTGELFF.

V and J are TRBV7-8 and TRBJ1-6, with D unresolved. The CDR3 has 15 amino acids. V gave up 3 bases and J gave up 6 bases, with 12 bases separating them. Looked up from germline, CDR1 is SGHVS and CDR2 is FQNEAQ. The CDR3 nucleotides read TGTGCCAGCAGCTTGGCGGGAGCGCCTAATTCACCCCTCCACTTT. Translation gives CASSLAGAPNSPLHF.

V usage is TRBV12-3 or TRBV12-4 and J usage is TRBJ1-2; maybe TRBD1 (6 bases). Between the trimmed V and J ends, which lost 5 bases and 4 bases, there was a span of 11 bases. The CDR3 extends over 13 amino acids. CDR3 coding DNA: TGTGCCAGCAGTGAGGACAGATTCTATGGCTACACCTTC. Amino acid sequence: CASSEDRFYGYTF.

The chain carries TRBV29-1 and TRBJ2-2, with D unclear. Germline values: CDR1 SQVTM, CDR2 ANQGSEA. This CDR3 has 12 residues. V was shortened by 1 base and J by 6 bases, with 6 bases between the two germline ends. The CDR3 loop reads CSVEVGPGELFF. The CDR3 coding sequence is TGCAGCGTTGAAGTGGGCCCCGGGGAGCTGTTTTTT.

Points on this clonotype: A read error is possible here, since a much larger clone lies one base away. The chain combines TRBV20-1 with TRBJ1-3; a weak D match, TRBD1 (5 bases). Trimming cost V 5 bases and J 2 bases, with 28 bases left between them. The CDR3 covers 19 residues. The germline V gene encodes CDR1 DFQATT and CDR2 SNEGSKA (reference sequence). The CDR3 sequence: CSAPCGWNQGMRAGNTIYF. The DNA for the CDR3 is TGCAGTGCTCCATGTGGTTGGAACCAGGGTATGCGGGCTGGAAACACCATATATTTT.

This sequence joins TRBV7-2 and TRBJ2-5, with TRBD2 matching 16 bases. This CDR3 is 18 amino acids long. The V gene's germline CDR1 is SGHTA and CDR2 FQGNSA. Germline trimming cut 3 bases from V and 2 bases from J; bases unmatched to any gene: 6. The CDR3 DNA is TGTGCCAGCAGCTTCGGGACTAGCGGGAGGGGTGGGCAAGAGACCCAGTACTTC. Protein: CASSFGTSGRGGQETQYF.

This clonotype was found a few times. The chain combines TRBV7-9 with TRBJ2-5; D might be TRBD1 or TRBD2, each matching 6 bases. Germline lookup yields CDR1 SEHNR and CDR2 FQNEAQ (reference sequence). V was clipped by 8 bases and J by 3 bases, with 13 bases between them. The length of the CDR3 is 13 residues. The CDR3 protein is CASFLRGEETQYF. The CDR3 bases are TGTGCCAGCTTTCTGAGGGGGGAAGAGACCCAGTACTTC.

This clonotype was seen ten or more times. V and J are TRBV2 and TRBJ1-5, with D possibly TRBD1 on 5 matching bases. V lost 4 bases and J 6 bases, leaving 13 bases between the germline ends. There are 14 residues in the CDR3. Per the germline V gene, CDR1 is SNHLY and CDR2 is FYNNEI. Here the CDR3 reads CASSGLGVGQPQHF. In DNA, the CDR3 is TGTGCCAGCAGTGGATTGGGGGTTGGTCAGCCCCAGCATTTT.

The V gene is TRBV2, the J gene TRBJ2-5; TRBD2 agrees at 7 bases. Germline V gives CDR1 SNHLY, CDR2 FYNNEI. The CDR3 contains 13 residues. V trimming: 8 bases; J trimming: 5 bases; junction bases outside the gene matches: 8. The CDR3, as DNA: TGTGCCAGCGGAGCGGCGGGAGTGGAGACCCAGTACTTC. It codes for CASGAAGVETQYF.

This clonotype was counted many times. V is TRBV11-3 and J is TRBJ1-1; 7 bases are shared with TRBD1. Germline V gene data show CDR1 as SGHNT and CDR2 as YENEEA. The J segment lost 1 base and the V segment lost 5 bases, leaving 7 bases of the junction unmatched. This CDR3 is built from 15 residues. CDR3 in amino acids: CASSPSSGGNTEAFF. The CDR3 bases are TGTGCCAGCAGCCCTTCCTCAGGGGGGAACACTGAAGCTTTCTTT.